In this sample, the clone carrying this T cell receptor (beta chain) turned up many times. This sample is part of a study of Graves' ophthalmopathy and Graves' hyperthyroidism. TCR beta CDR3 amplification used RNA transcripts. Scientists carried out first-round RT-PCR using HTBI primers and then a second-round multiplex PCR. TCRdb analysed the multiplex PCR reads with MiXCR anew, one entry per CDR3 protein. Among about 370,000 distinct CDR3 sequences listed, about a sixth were seen once. CDR1 SEHNR and CDR2 FQNEAQ come from the germline V gene (reference sequence). V was cut by 1 base and J by 6 bases, with 10 bases left in between. This CDR3 is built from 13 residues. Certain patients, namely those with other autoimmune diseases, uncontrolled infections, pregnancy or lactation, were excluded.

The source of this sequence is an adult woman with stable Graves' hyperthyroidism. V is TRBV7-9 and J is TRBJ2-7; D ambiguous. Sequenced: peripheral blood. The CDR3 is CASSLDLLPEQYF. CDR3 coding DNA: TGTGCCAGCAGCTTAGATCTGTTGCCCGAGCAGTACTTC.